The clone carrying this T cell receptor (beta chain) appeared once. Its antigen remains unidentified. The CDR3 is 14 residues long. Produced via immunoSEQ multiplex PCR; TCRdb's table is partial and in-frame only. This table holds approximately 150,000 clones, about 91% found once. This record belongs to a study of T cell responses to AZD1222 COVID-19 vaccine. Findings of the study overall: Spike-wide vaccine-associated CD4 TCRs dominated at 160-218 and 743-854. Among the donors, most were white British and more were female, and clonal diversity was possibly underestimated.

The sequence was collected from an adult who received the AZD1222 COVID-19 vaccine. This rearrangement joins TRBV21-1 to TRBJ2-4. TRBV21-1 is tagged as a pseudogene. Source: peripheral blood, taken 28 days after the second AZD1222 dose. CDR3 DNA: TGTGCCAGCAGCATTAGGCTAGCCAAAAACATTCAGTACTTC. It is translated as CASSIRLAKNIQYF.